The T cell receptor beta chain described here comes from a study of blood T cell repertoires in COVID-19. Study background: Spain, Italy and the United States supplied samples that represented acute and convalescent COVID-19.

Germline CDR1 SGHRS, CDR2 YFSETQ. Trimming stripped 4 bases from V and 6 bases from J, with 11 bases between. This CDR3 has 12 residues. Authors' analysis steps: Estimates of nucleated cell counts were drawn from the amplification of reference gene primers. Some clones are missing from TCRdb's copy, which holds only in-frame ones; the method was immunoSEQ multiplex PCR. V and J calls and clone size are copied from that table; D and trimming were computed from the DNA. In the table there are about 300,000 clones, 89% of which are singletons. The chain carries TRBV5-1 and TRBJ2-7; TRBD2 is a possible D gene (5 bases). Sequencing used peripheral blood. The source is a woman aged 25 to 39 with COVID-19, enrolled during active disease. The CDR3 region has the DNA TGCGCCAGCAGCAGGGAGATGGGCGAGCAGTACTTC. This encodes CASSREMGEQYF.